This note documents a single T cell receptor (beta chain) sequence. Its antigen is still unknown. The record originates from a study of cytomegalovirus exposure and HLA in healthy donors. The germline V and J ends were trimmed by 5 bases and 4 bases, with 14 bases remaining between them. The germline gives CDR1 KGHSH, CDR2 LQKENI. The CDR3 extends over 14 amino acids. Donors likely had unrecorded immune exposures despite being nominally healthy when sampled. Points from the study as a whole: Likely technical artifact: a cluster of highly shared sequence variants. In a later analysis, a genetic analysis reported fewer productive-TCR N-insertions in an Asian-associated ancestry cluster than the cohort average.

It was with 60 Vbeta and 13 Jbeta primers that the PCR ran. The protocol was immunoSEQ multiplex PCR, while the TCRdb copy is restricted to in-frame clones and leaves out a portion. The table lists over 70,000 clones, over 65% of them singletons. V is TRBV18 and J is TRBJ1-1; D remains unclear. The sequenced sample consisted of PBMCs. The receptor was isolated from a man in his fifties in good health and CMV-seropositive. The CDR3 loop reads CASSTAQVRTEAFF. The CDR3, as DNA: TGTGCCAGCTCAACCGCGCAAGTACGCACTGAAGCTTTCTTT.